These T cell receptor beta chains were read from a single sample in a study of cytotoxic CD8 clonotypes in ibrutinib-treated CLL. Sequenced by immunoSEQ multiplex PCR; TCRdb stores in-frame clones only, minus some. The table includes about 140,000 clones, around 90% detected once. The sequenced sample was PBMCs, obtained after 12 months of ibrutinib treatment. The receptor set was obtained from a human donor with chronic lymphocytic leukemia. Both conserved end residues are part of each CDR3. The order of the fields is J gene, clone size, V gene, CDR3 length, D gene, CDR3 protein, CDR3 DNA. The D gene is left open where the match is weak. Size tells how often a clone was seen (once, few, many) or the class of an expanded clone, and some rows leave it out.

TRBJ2-7	.	TRBV9	15	TRBD2	CASSVVAGGPFEQYF	TGTGCCAGCAGCGTCGTAGCGGGAGGGCCTTTCGAGCAGTACTTC
TRBJ2-1	.	TRBV9	16	TRBD2	CASSVGSAGAYNEQFF	TGTGCCAGCAGCGTAGGCTCTGCGGGAGCCTACAATGAGCAGTTCTTC
TRBJ2-1	.	TRBV7-9	14	.	CASSLEPGHNEQFF	TGTGCCAGCAGCCTAGAACCGGGGCACAATGAGCAGTTCTTC
TRBJ2-7	.	TRBV19	16	TRBD2	CASSIEGSGNSYEQYF	TGTGCCAGTAGTATAGAGGGTAGCGGGAACTCCTACGAGCAGTACTTC
TRBJ2-3	.	TRBV13	15	.	CASSLALLRTDTQYF	TGTGCCAGCAGCTTAGCCCTTCTGCGCACAGATACGCAGTATTTT
TRBJ2-5	.	TRBV29-1	11	.	CSALWGETQYF	TGCAGCGCACTCTGGGGAGAGACCCAGTACTTC
TRBJ1-1	.	TRBV27	13	.	CASSLGRNTEAFF	TGTGCCAGCAGTTTAGGGAGGAACACTGAAGCTTTCTTT
TRBJ1-5	.	TRBV28	11	.	CASSSPRPQHF	TGTGCCAGCAGTTCCCCCCGGCCCCAGCATTTT
TRBJ1-5	.	TRBV19	15	.	CASSIDRVDNQPQHF	TGTGCCAGTAGTATAGACAGGGTGGACAATCAGCCCCAGCATTTT
TRBJ1-1	.	TRBV5-1	15	.	CASSLGGPRGTEAFF	TGCGCCAGCAGCTTGGGGGGTCCCCGAGGGACTGAAGCTTTCTTT
TRBJ2-6	.	TRBV19	18	.	CASTLESGVRAGANVLTF	TGTGCCAGTACCCTTGAATCAGGGGTACGCGCTGGGGCCAACGTCCTGACTTTC
TRBJ2-1	.	TRBV5-1	16	.	CASSLEAGETSNEQFF	TGCGCCAGCAGCTTGGAAGCGGGCGAAACAAGCAATGAGCAGTTCTTC
TRBJ2-3	.	TRBV27	12	.	CASRASTDTQYF	TGTGCCAGCAGGGCTAGCACAGATACGCAGTATTTT
TRBJ2-7	.	TRBV28	15	.	CASSLSPPGPNEQYF	TGTGCCAGCAGTTTAAGTCCCCCAGGGCCGAACGAGCAGTACTTC
TRBJ2-3	.	TRBV7-3	13	TRBD1	CASSPDREDTQYF	TGTGCCAGCAGTCCCGACAGGGAAGATACGCAGTATTTT
TRBJ1-3	.	TRBV6-5	13	.	CASSLLVGNTIYF	TGTGCCAGCAGTCTCTTGGTAGGAAACACCATATATTTT
TRBJ2-2	.	TRBV4-2	17	TRBD2	CASSQDPIGLVLRELFF	TGTGCCAGCAGCCAAGATCCAATTGGACTAGTGCTCCGGGAGCTGTTTTTT
TRBJ2-3	.	TRBV2	14	TRBD1	CASKGGTGVDTQYF	TGTGCCAGCAAGGGGGGGACAGGGGTTGATACGCAGTATTTT
TRBJ2-2	.	TRBV7-9	16	.	CASSLAGTSGPGELFF	TGTGCCAGCAGCTTGGCTGGGACGAGCGGCCCCGGGGAGCTGTTTTTT
TRBJ2-2	.	TRBV7-9	15	.	CASSLGAANTGELFF	TGTGCCAGCAGCTTAGGGGCCGCGAACACCGGGGAGCTGTTTTTT
TRBJ1-5	.	TRBV28	14	.	CASRPDSGHQPQHF	TGTGCCAGCAGACCCGACAGTGGACATCAGCCCCAGCATTTT
TRBJ1-4	.	TRBV4-1	20	TRBD1	CASSQAVQGAASGTNEKLFF	TGCGCCAGCAGCCAAGCGGTCCAGGGGGCGGCATCGGGAACTAATGAAAAACTGTTTTTT
TRBJ2-2	.	TRBV7-6	16	TRBD2	CASSLVIAGNTGELFF	TGTGCCAGCAGCTTAGTAATAGCGGGGAACACCGGGGAGCTGTTTTTT
TRBJ2-2	once	TRBV9	17	.	CASSVRGTGRNTGELFF	TGTGCCAGCAGCGTAAGGGGCACAGGACGAAACACCGGGGAGCTGTTTTTT
TRBJ2-5	.	TRBV18	15	TRBD1	CASSPLGDSQETQYF	TGTGCCAGCTCACCGCTGGGGGACAGTCAAGAGACCCAGTACTTC
TRBJ2-2	.	TRBV4-1	16	.	CASSQDRAGWDGELFF	TGCGCCAGCAGCCAAGATCGGGCAGGGTGGGACGGGGAGCTGTTTTTT
TRBJ2-7	.	TRBV27	17	.	CASRSWGGTAISYEQYF	TGTGCCAGTAGAAGTTGGGGAGGGACAGCTATCTCCTACGAGCAGTACTTC
TRBJ2-1	.	TRBV28	16	TRBD2	CASRNSRTSRHNEQFF	TGTGCCAGCAGGAATTCAAGGACTAGTCGCCACAATGAGCAGTTCTTC
TRBJ1-5	.	TRBV18	15	.	CASSPSGHRNQPQHF	TGTGCCAGCTCACCCTCGGGACATAGGAATCAGCCCCAGCATTTT
TRBJ2-2	.	TRBV7-9	17	TRBD2	CASSLAGGRTNTGELFF	TGTGCCAGCAGCTTAGCGGGCGGGAGGACGAACACCGGGGAGCTGTTTTTT
TRBJ2-2	.	TRBV5-1	18	TRBD1	CASSDPPGTGYNTGELFF	TGCGCCAGCAGCGACCCTCCCGGGACAGGGTATAACACCGGGGAGCTGTTTTTT
TRBJ1-1	.	TRBV4-2	14	.	CASSQASLNTEAFF	TGTGCCAGCAGCCAAGCCAGCCTCAACACTGAAGCTTTCTTT
TRBJ2-1	.	TRBV7-9	15	TRBD2	CASSLGGRAKNEQFF	TGTGCCAGCAGCTTAGGCGGGAGGGCCAAAAATGAGCAGTTCTTC
TRBJ2-7	.	TRBV14	17	TRBD1	CASSRGVLRDRGGEQYF	TGTGCCAGCAGCCGGGGGGTTCTCCGGGACAGGGGCGGCGAGCAGTACTTC
TRBJ2-1	.	TRBV14	17	TRBD2	CASSQTPGRALYNEQFF	TGTGCCAGCAGCCAAACCCCGGGGAGGGCCCTCTACAATGAGCAGTTCTTC
TRBJ2-2	.	TRBV14	16	TRBD1	CASSQVGQGLTGELFF	TGTGCCAGCAGCCAAGTGGGACAGGGGTTAACCGGGGAGCTGTTTTTT
TRBJ2-6	.	TRBV5-1	15	.	CASSWLVSGANVLTF	TGCGCCAGCAGCTGGCTGGTCTCTGGGGCCAACGTCCTGACTTTC
TRBJ1-4	.	TRBV11-2	15	.	CASSLAWGADEKLFF	TGTGCCAGCAGCTTAGCTTGGGGGGCGGATGAAAAACTGTTTTTT
TRBJ2-7	.	TRBV19	17	TRBD1	CASSISFRDRGLVEQYF	TGTGCCAGTAGTATATCGTTCCGGGACAGGGGGCTGGTGGAGCAGTACTTC
TRBJ2-7	.	TRBV30	15	TRBD2	CAWSTRGVAGFEQYF	TGTGCCTGGAGTACCAGAGGGGTAGCGGGATTCGAGCAGTACTTC
TRBJ1-1	.	TRBV7-3	14	TRBD1	CASSPGQANTEAFF	TGTGCCAGCAGCCCGGGACAGGCAAACACTGAAGCTTTCTTT
TRBJ1-3	.	TRBV18	16	TRBD1	CASSSSGTGAGNTIYF	TGTGCCAGCTCATCGTCCGGGACAGGGGCTGGAAACACCATATATTTT
TRBJ2-7	.	TRBV28	16	TRBD1	CASSLTGAEPTYEQYF	TGTGCCAGCAGTTTGACAGGGGCTGAACCAACCTACGAGCAGTACTTC
TRBJ2-7	.	TRBV7-6	15	TRBD1	CASSLEDRESYEQYF	TGTGCCAGCAGCTTGGAGGACAGGGAGTCCTACGAGCAGTACTTC
TRBJ2-3	.	TRBV4-3	15	TRBD2	CASSLLAGGADTQYF	TGCGCCAGCAGCCTCCTAGCGGGAGGGGCAGATACGCAGTATTTT
TRBJ1-1	.	TRBV27	15	.	CASSFRRGINTEAFF	TGTGCCAGCAGTTTCCGCAGGGGAATCAACACTGAAGCTTTCTTT
TRBJ2-5	.	TRBV28	16	.	CASSLARGRGQETQYF	TGTGCCAGCAGTTTGGCGCGGGGCAGGGGGCAAGAGACCCAGTACTTC
TRBJ2-1	.	TRBV10-3	15	.	CAISVTSQGYNEQFF	TGTGCCATCAGTGTGACTAGTCAGGGCTACAATGAGCAGTTCTTC
TRBJ1-2	.	TRBV25-1	14	TRBD1	CASSVGQGDGRYTF	TGTGCCAGCAGTGTCGGACAGGGAGATGGTCGCTACACCTTC
TRBJ1-1	.	TRBV5-1	15	.	CASSLRRSVNTEAFF	TGCGCCAGCAGCCTTAGGAGGTCGGTTAACACTGAAGCTTTCTTT
TRBJ2-7	.	TRBV7-9	17	.	CASSLPVGGGRAFEQYF	TGTGCCAGCAGCTTACCCGTAGGAGGGGGGAGGGCCTTCGAGCAGTACTTC
TRBJ2-1	.	TRBV7-3	15	.	CASSFFGGAENEQFF	TGTGCCAGCAGCTTTTTTGGAGGGGCAGAGAATGAGCAGTTCTTC